The 12 T cell receptor beta chains below come from one sample, sequenced in a study of untreated major depressive disorder. The protocol was immunoSEQ multiplex PCR, while the TCRdb copy is restricted to in-frame clones and leaves out a portion. The sample includes about 22,000 clones, 85% to 90% of them seen just once. Sequences were obtained from CD4+ T cells from PBMCs. These receptor sequences come from a woman in her thirties or forties in good health.

This clone was found once. V usage is TRBV11-3 and J usage is TRBJ2-3; 9 bases map to TRBD2. Germline V gene sequence: CDR1 SGHNT, CDR2 YENEEA. The CDR3 length is 16 residues. With 1 base clipped from V and 0 bases from J, the junction kept 2 bases outside the gene matches. The DNA of the CDR3 is TGTGCCAGCAGCTTAGGGCTAGCGGGGAGCACAGATACGCAGTATTTT. Protein: CASSLGLAGSTDTQYF.

The CDR3, as DNA: TGTGCCAGCAGCTTAAACAGGGTGACTGAAGCTTTCTTT. Translating gives CASSLNRVTEAFF. The V gene is TRBV11-3, the J gene TRBJ1-1; a possible D gene is TRBD1 (6 bases). Trimming took off 2 bases at V and 5 bases at J, with 9 bases between the two ends. The CDR3 spans 13 residues. CDR1 and CDR2 (germline): SGHNT, YENEEA.

The rearrangement links TRBV18 to TRBJ1-2; D not certain. The V gene lost 3 bases and the J gene lost 2 bases, with 10 bases spanning the gap. Per germline, CDR1 KGHSH and CDR2 LQKENI. The CDR3 runs 14 residues. CDR3 DNA sequence: TGTGCCAGCTCACCCTCTCAGGAAAACTATGGCTACACCTTC. Translation gives CASSPSQENYGYTF.

The count of this clone is one. The chain is built from TRBV28 and TRBJ2-2; tentatively, D is TRBD1 (5 bases). Trimming shortened V by 2 bases and J by 1 base, and 8 bases separated the two germline ends. Germline V gives CDR1 MDHEN, CDR2 SYDVKM. The CDR3 runs 15 residues. CDR3 protein: CASSLLDRNTGELFF. CDR3 nucleotide sequence: TGTGCCAGCAGTTTACTCGACAGGAACACCGGGGAGCTGTTTTTT.

The chain carries TRBV14 and TRBJ2-2; D uncertain. This CDR3 is built from 13 residues. Germline V gene sequence: CDR1 SGHDN, CDR2 FVKESK. V lost 3 bases, J lost 4 bases, and 6 bases lay in between. For the CDR3, the DNA is TGTGCCAGCAGCCAGCAGCTCACCGGGGAGCTGTTTTTT. This sequence encodes CASSQQLTGELFF.

J is TRBJ1-2 and V is TRBV5-6; D is possibly TRBD1 (5 bases). From germline, CDR1 is SGHDT and CDR2 YYEEEE. Trimming left V 4 bases short and J 12 bases short, with 22 bases between. The CDR3 covers 14 residues. In DNA, the CDR3 is TGTGCCAGCAGCCCACCTACGTTCTCAGGGTCGGACACCTTC. This translates into CASSPPTFSGSDTF.

The chain combines TRBV10-3 with TRBJ1-5, with unresolved D. The CDR3 contains 13 residues. With 3 bases removed from V and 0 bases from J, the gap between germline ends came to 3 bases. Germline loops: CDR1 ENHRY, CDR2 SYGVKD. The CDR3 bases are TGTGCCATCAGTGATTTTAGCAATCAGCCCCAGCATTTT. It encodes CAISDFSNQPQHF.

The rearrangement links TRBV25-1 to TRBJ1-2, with D possibly matching TRBD1 (5 bases). The CDR3 spans 16 residues. The germline V gene encodes CDR1 MGHDK and CDR2 SYGVNS. V was cut by 0 bases and J by 6 bases, with 17 bases left in between. The CDR3 sequence: CASSEYNAIAGNGYTF. CDR3 nucleotide sequence: TGTGCCAGCAGTGAATATAATGCCATCGCAGGGAATGGCTACACCTTC.

The chain joins TRBV6-6 to TRBJ2-7; D could derive from TRBD1 or TRBD2 (5 bases each). The CDR3 extends over 13 amino acids. The germline CDR1 and CDR2 sequences are MNHNY and SVGAGI (reference sequence). With 6 bases removed from V and 7 bases from J, the gap between germline ends came to 16 bases. CDR3 loop: CASRPQEVGEQYV. The CDR3, as DNA: TGTGCCAGCAGACCACAGGAGGTGGGAGAGCAGTACGTC.

The chain carries TRBV4-1 and TRBJ1-6, with 9 bases lining up with TRBD1. CDR1 and CDR2 from the germline V gene are MGHRA and YSYEKL. This CDR3 contains 13 residues. V shed 2 bases, J shed 10 bases, and the junction held 0 bases outside the gene matches. CDR3 residues: CASSQTGGSPLHF. CDR3 DNA: TGCGCCAGCAGCCAAACAGGGGGCTCACCCCTCCACTTT.

The chain combines TRBV5-1 with TRBJ2-1; D is possibly TRBD1 (5 bases). The CDR3 has 16 amino acids. Germline-derived CDR1 and CDR2 are SGHRS and YFSETQ. The germline V and J ends were trimmed by 2 bases and 2 bases, with 14 bases remaining between them. The CDR3 protein is CASSFFRAGTYNEQFF. For the CDR3, the DNA is TGCGCCAGCAGCTTTTTTAGGGCAGGGACCTACAATGAGCAGTTCTTC.

J is TRBJ1-5 and V is TRBV7-8; no reliable D call. This CDR3 is 14 amino acids long. V shed 5 bases and J shed 6 bases, with 14 bases lying between them. Looked up from germline, CDR1 is SGHVS and CDR2 is FQNEAQ. CDR3 in DNA: TGTGCCAGCAGCCTTGGAGAGGTCGGTCAGCCCCAGCATTTT. Translating it yields CASSLGEVGQPQHF.